This note documents a single T cell receptor (beta chain) sequence. What it recognizes is unknown. The sample is drawn from a study of cytomegalovirus exposure and HLA in healthy donors. Study-level results: A previous analysis found most TCR beta V segments productive roughly 87% or roughly 30% of the time. A later analysis showed TCR association rates differing by HLA locus, peaking at DRB1 and lowest at HLA-C. A later analysis linked a missense DCLRE1C variant to TCR beta V- and J-gene trimming. An observed cluster of highly shared sequence variants was recorded as a likely sequencing artifact.

This PCR relied on a set of 60 Vbeta primers and 13 Jbeta primers. Assay used: immunoSEQ multiplex PCR; TCRdb lists only in-frame clones, some missing. This sample has fewer than 150,000 clones; around 72% occur once, and the top ten carry around 14%. The CDR3 runs to 14 residues. Per the germline V gene, CDR1 is MNHEY and CDR2 is SMNVEV (reference sequence). V lost 3 bases and J lost 1, with 9 bases in between. This clonotype was sampled from a human donor in good health. The rearrangement links TRBV27 to TRBJ1-2; no clear D. The material sequenced was PBMCs. The chain's CDR3 is CASSFNPLNYGYTF. The CDR3 bases are TGTGCCAGCAGTTTTAATCCTCTTAACTATGGCTACACCTTC.